A selection of T cell receptor beta chains follows, all from one sample in a study of CD8 T cells in Susac syndrome. From the immunoSEQ multiplex PCR reads, TCRdb called clonotypes with MiXCR, one entry per CDR3 protein. The sample consists of fewer than 95,000 distinct CDR3 sequences, 95% to 97% of them appearing once. Sequenced material: CD8+ T cells from PBMCs. All receptors derive from a human donor with Susac syndrome. The CDR3 runs from the conserved cysteine through the conserved F or W. Fields, in order: V gene, J gene, D gene, clone size, CDR3 DNA, CDR3 protein. D genes are given only for firm matches. Size values are once, few and many counts, or a class for expanded clones, and some rows have none.

>TRBV28|TRBJ2-7|.|.
TGTGCCAGCAGTTTTGCGAACAGGGTCATAGCCTACGAGCAGTACTTC
CASSFANRVIAYEQYF
>TRBV20-1|TRBJ2-7|TRBD1|.
TGCAGTGCTAGACCGGGACAGGGGGAGCAGTACTTC
CSARPGQGEQYF
>TRBV28|TRBJ2-4|.|once
TGTGCCAGCAGTTTGCCGACAGGAAAGAGCGGAAACATTCAGTACTTC
CASSLPTGKSGNIQYF
>TRBV10-3|TRBJ1-2|.|.
TGTGCCATCAGTGAGTCTCAGAACTATGGCTACACCTTC
CAISESQNYGYTF
>TRBV6-5|TRBJ2-3|.|.
TGTGCCAGCAGTTATCGCGTGGAAGGTGTTACAGATACGCAGTATTTT
CASSYRVEGVTDTQYF
>TRBV18|TRBJ1-1|.|.
TGTGCCAGCTCACCACCGGGGGTAGGGTACACTGAAGCTTTCTTT
CASSPPGVGYTEAFF
>TRBV9|TRBJ2-1|TRBD2|.
TGTGCCAGCAGCCACGCCGGACTAGCGGGGGGTAGCTCCTACAATGAGCAGTTCTTC
CASSHAGLAGGSSYNEQFF
>TRBV12-3/TRBV12-4|TRBJ2-1|TRBD2|.
TGTGCCAGCAGTCTTGGGACTAGATGGGGCTCCTACAATGAGCAGTTCTTC
CASSLGTRWGSYNEQFF
>TRBV7-6|TRBJ2-1|TRBD1|.
TGTGCCAGCAGCCCCGGGACAGGGGGCCATGAGCAGTTCTTC
CASSPGTGGHEQFF
>TRBV6-5|TRBJ1-2|.|.
TGTGCCAGCAGTTACGAGTATAACTATGGCTACACCTTC
CASSYEYNYGYTF
>TRBV29-1|TRBJ2-3|TRBD2|.
TGCAGCGTTTTTAGCGGGGGTGATACGCAGTATTTT
CSVFSGGDTQYF
>TRBV10-3|TRBJ2-3|.|.
TGTGCCACCAAGGGGGTCTCCACAGATACGCAGTATTTT
CATKGVSTDTQYF